The 7 T cell receptor beta chains below come from one sample, sequenced in a study of regulatory T cells in long-lasting Graves disease. Time point here: newly diagnosed GD, antithyroid drugs for less than 3 months. Following extraction of RNA from PBMCs, that RNA was used to make the TCR library. Sequencing libraries for TCR beta were prepared with iRepertoire HTBI primers and Arm-PCR of CDR3 regions. TCRdb used MiXCR to reprocess the multiplex PCR reads, holding one entry per CDR3 protein. The table lists roughly 350,000 distinct CDR3 sequences, roughly 17% of them singletons. These data are also associated with another study on T cells in Graves' hyperthyroidism and ophthalmopathy.

The sample here was peripheral blood mononuclear cells (PBMCs), taken at new diagnosis, from a patient treated with antithyroid drugs. These receptors were obtained from a woman in her late teens or twenties with Graves disease.

This clonotype was detected many times. This sequence joins TRBV30 and TRBJ1-5; 12 bases align to TRBD1. Germline loops: CDR1 GTSNPN, CDR2 SVGIG (reference sequence). Unmatched junction bases numbered 6, after V lost 0 bases and J lost 6 bases. CDR3 length: 16 residues. The CDR3 protein is CAWSVPGTGGGQPQHF. The CDR3 coding sequence is TGTGCCTGGAGTGTACCCGGGACAGGGGGCGGTCAGCCCCAGCATTTT.

The sample holds many counts of this clonotype. The rearrangement uses TRBV28 and TRBJ2-3; D remains unclear. Germline lookup yields CDR1 MDHEN and CDR2 SYDVKM. V lost 2 bases, J lost 6 bases, and 6 bases lay in between. The CDR3 is made up of 12 amino acids. The CDR3, as DNA: TGTGCCAGCAGTTTACTCAGGGATACGCAGTATTTT. Amino acids: CASSLLRDTQYF.

Comment on this clonotype: A much larger clone differs from this one at a single base, so this may be a read error. The rearrangement links TRBV6-1 to TRBJ2-7; D gene uncertain. CDR3 size: 15 residues. Per the germline V gene, CDR1 is MNHNS and CDR2 is SASEGT. CDR3 sequence: CASSQGRCYSYGQYF. The CDR3 bases are TGTGCCAGCAGCCAAGGTCGATGTTACTCCTACGGGCAGTACTTC.

This clonotype appeared once. The chain combines TRBV7-8 with TRBJ1-5, with a weak D call TRBD1 (5 bases). Trimming took 2 bases from V and 11 from J, leaving 19 bases between them. Germline V CDR1 and CDR2: SGHVS, FQNEAQ. The CDR3 spans 15 residues. In DNA form, the CDR3 reads TGTGCCAGCAGCTTACCTCCCGGGGGGGGTTTGGCCCAGCATTTT. Protein sequence: CASSLPPGGGLAQHF.

Concerning this clonotype itself: A much larger clone differs by one base, so this may be a read error. This likely comes from a read error, as the CDR3 has no conserved phenylalanine or tryptophan at its end. The chain joins TRBV6-1 to TRBJ2-2; 10 positions match TRBD1. V was pared by 7 bases and J by 5 bases, with 7 bases of the junction left unmatched. CDR3 length: 15 residues. Germline V gene lookup returns CDR1 MNHNS and CDR2 SASEGT. The CDR3 sequence: CASISGTGVTGELFS. CDR3 coding DNA: TGTGCCAGCATCTCCGGGACAGGGGTAACCGGGGAGCTGTTTTCT.

A note on this clonotype: This is likely an artifact of a read error, given a far larger clone one base away. CDR3 protein: CASSEEVREKGDEQYF. The DNA for the CDR3 is TGTGCCAGCAGTGAAGAGGTCCGGGAGAAAGGGGACGAGCAGTACTTC. The gene calls are TRBV2 and TRBJ2-7; D might be TRBD2 (6 bases). This CDR3 has 16 amino acids. Trimming removed 1 base from V and 5 bases from J, with 18 bases in between. Germline-derived CDR1 and CDR2 are SNHLY and FYNNEI.

This clonotype was counted at least ten times. The chain uses TRBV30 and TRBJ1-1, with D tentatively TRBD1 (6 bases). CDR3 size: 14 residues. The V and J ends lost 3 bases and 5 bases respectively, with 16 bases between them. CDR1 and CDR2 (germline): GTSNPN, SVGIG (reference sequence). The CDR3 loop is CAWRPLGGLTEAFF. CDR3 bases: TGTGCCTGGAGACCCCTAGGGGGGCTAACTGAAGCTTTCTTT.